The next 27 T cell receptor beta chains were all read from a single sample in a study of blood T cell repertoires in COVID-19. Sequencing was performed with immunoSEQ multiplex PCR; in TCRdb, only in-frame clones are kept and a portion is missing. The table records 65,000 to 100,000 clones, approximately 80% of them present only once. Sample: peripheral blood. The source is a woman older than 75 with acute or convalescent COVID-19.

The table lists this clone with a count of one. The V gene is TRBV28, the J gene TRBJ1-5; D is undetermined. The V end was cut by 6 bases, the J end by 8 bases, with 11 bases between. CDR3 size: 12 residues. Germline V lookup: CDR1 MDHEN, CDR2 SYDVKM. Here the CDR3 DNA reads TGTGCCAGCAGATCTGAGAGAGAGCCCCAGCATTTT. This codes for CASRSEREPQHF.

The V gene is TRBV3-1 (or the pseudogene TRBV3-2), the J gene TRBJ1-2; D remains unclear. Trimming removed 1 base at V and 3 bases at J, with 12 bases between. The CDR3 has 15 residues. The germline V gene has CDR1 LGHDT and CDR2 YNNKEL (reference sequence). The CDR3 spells CASSQGGQPYYGYTF. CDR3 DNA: TGTGCCAGCAGCCAAGGAGGGCAGCCCTACTATGGCTACACCTTC.

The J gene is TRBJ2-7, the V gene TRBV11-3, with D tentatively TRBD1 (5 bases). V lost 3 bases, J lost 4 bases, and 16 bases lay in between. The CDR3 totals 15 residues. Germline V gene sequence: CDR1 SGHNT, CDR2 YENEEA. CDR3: CASSFLPGKAYEQYF. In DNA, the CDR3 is TGTGCCAGCAGCTTTTTGCCAGGGAAAGCTTACGAGCAGTACTTC.

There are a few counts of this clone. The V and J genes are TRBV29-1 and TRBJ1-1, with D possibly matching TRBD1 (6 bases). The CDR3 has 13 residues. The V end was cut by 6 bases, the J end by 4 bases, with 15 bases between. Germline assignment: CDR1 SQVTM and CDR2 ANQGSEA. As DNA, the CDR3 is TGCAGCGTCTCTGGGGGGGGCCCCACTGAAGCTTTCTTT. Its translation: CSVSGGGPTEAFF.

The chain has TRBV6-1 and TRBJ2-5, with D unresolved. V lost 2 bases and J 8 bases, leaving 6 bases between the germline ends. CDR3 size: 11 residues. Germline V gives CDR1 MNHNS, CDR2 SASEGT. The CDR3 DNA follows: TGTGCCAGCAGTGAACGGTATACCCAGTACTTC. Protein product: CASSERYTQYF.

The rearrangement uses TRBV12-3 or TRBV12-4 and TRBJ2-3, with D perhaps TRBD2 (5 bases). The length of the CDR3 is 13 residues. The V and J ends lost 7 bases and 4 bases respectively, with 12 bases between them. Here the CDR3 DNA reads TGTGCCAGCAAAAAGAGGGCCTCAGATACGCAGTATTTT. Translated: CASKKRASDTQYF.

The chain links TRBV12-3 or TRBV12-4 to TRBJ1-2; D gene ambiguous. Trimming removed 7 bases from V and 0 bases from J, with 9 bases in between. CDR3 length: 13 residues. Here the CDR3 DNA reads TGTGCCAGCACCCCGGGAACTAACTATGGCTACACCTTC. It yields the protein CASTPGTNYGYTF.

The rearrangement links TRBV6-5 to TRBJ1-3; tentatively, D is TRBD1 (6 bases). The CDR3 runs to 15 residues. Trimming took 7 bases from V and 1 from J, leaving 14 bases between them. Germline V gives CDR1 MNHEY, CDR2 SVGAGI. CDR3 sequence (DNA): TGTGCCAGCATTAAGCGGGGGGCATCTGGAAACACCATATATTTT. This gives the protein CASIKRGASGNTIYF.

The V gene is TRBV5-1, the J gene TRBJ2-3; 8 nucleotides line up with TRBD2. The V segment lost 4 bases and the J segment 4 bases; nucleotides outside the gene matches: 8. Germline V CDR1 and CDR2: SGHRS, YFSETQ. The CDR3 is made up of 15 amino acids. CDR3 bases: TGCGCCAGCAGCCCTGGGGGGGGACTAGCAGATACGCAGTATTTT. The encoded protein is CASSPGGGLADTQYF. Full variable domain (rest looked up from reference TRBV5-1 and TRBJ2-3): KAGVTQTPRYLIKTRGQQVTLSCSPISGHRSVSWYQQTPGQGLQFLFEYFSETQRNKGNFPGRFSGRQFSNSRSEMNVSTLELGDSALYLCASSPGGGLADTQYFGPGTRLTVL.

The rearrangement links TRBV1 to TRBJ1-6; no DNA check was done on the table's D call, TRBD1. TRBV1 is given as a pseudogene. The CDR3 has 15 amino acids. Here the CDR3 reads CTSSQGQGENSPLHF. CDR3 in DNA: TGCACCAGCAGCCAAGGACAGGGGGAAAATTCACCCCTCCACTTT.

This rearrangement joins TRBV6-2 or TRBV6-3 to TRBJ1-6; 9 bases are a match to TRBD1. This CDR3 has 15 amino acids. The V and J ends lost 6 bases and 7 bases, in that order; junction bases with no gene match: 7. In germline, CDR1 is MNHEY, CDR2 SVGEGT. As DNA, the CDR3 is TGTGCCAGCAGCACACAGGGGGCGAGGAATTCACCCCTCCACTTT. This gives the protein CASSTQGARNSPLHF.

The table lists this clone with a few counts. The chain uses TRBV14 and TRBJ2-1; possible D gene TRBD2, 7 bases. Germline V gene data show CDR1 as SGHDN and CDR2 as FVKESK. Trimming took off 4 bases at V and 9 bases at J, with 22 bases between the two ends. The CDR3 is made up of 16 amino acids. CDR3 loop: CASSRVTGTRGREQFF. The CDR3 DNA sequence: TGTGCCAGCAGCCGAGTAACCGGGACGCGGGGGCGTGAGCAGTTCTTC.

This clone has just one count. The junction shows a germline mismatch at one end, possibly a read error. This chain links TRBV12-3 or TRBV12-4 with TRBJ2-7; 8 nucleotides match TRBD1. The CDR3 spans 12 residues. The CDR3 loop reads CASSLDRGEQYF. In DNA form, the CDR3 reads TGTGCCAGCAGCTTAGACAGGGGAGAGCAGTACTTC.

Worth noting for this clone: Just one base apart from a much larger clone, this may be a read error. CDR3: CASSWGQGGQPQHF. The DNA of the CDR3 is TGTGCCAGCAGCTGGGGACAGGGGGGTCAGCCCCAGCATTTT. The chain uses TRBV5-6 and TRBJ1-5; 11 bases align to TRBD1. CDR3 length: 14 residues. V shed 3 bases and J 6 bases; nucleotides not matched to a gene: 2. Germline-derived CDR1 and CDR2 are SGHDT and YYEEEE.

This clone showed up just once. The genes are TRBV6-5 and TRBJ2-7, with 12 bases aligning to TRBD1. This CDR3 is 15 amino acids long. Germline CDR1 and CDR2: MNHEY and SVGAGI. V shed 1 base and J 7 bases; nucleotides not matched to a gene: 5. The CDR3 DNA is TGTGCCAGCAGTTACTTCGGGACAGGGGGCGATGAGCAGTACTTC. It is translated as CASSYFGTGGDEQYF.

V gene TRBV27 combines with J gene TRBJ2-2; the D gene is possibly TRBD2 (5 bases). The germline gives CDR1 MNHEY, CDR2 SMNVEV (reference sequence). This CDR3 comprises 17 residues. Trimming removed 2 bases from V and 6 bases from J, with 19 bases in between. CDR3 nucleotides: TGTGCCAGCAGTTTAGAGGGCAGGAGCTTAACACCCGGGGAGCTGTTTTTT. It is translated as CASSLEGRSLTPGELFF.

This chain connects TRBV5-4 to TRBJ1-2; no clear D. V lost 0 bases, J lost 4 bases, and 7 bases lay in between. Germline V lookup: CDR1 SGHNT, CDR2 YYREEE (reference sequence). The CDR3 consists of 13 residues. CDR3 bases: TGTGCCAGCAGCTTGGGAGGTTCCTATGGCTACACCTTC. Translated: CASSLGGSYGYTF.

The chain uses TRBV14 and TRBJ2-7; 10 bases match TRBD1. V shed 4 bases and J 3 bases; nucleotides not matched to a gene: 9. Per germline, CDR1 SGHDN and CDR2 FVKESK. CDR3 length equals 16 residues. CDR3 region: CASSRDRGMTLYEQYF. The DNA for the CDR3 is TGTGCCAGCAGCCGGGACAGGGGAATGACGCTCTACGAGCAGTACTTC.

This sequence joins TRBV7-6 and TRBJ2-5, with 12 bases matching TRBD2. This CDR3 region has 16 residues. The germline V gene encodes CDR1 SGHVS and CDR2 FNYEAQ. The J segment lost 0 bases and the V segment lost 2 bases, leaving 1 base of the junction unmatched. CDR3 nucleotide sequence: TGTGCCAGCAGCTTAAGACTAGCGGGGGACCAAGAGACCCAGTACTTC. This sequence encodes CASSLRLAGDQETQYF. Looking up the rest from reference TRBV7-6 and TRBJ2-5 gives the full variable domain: GAGVSQSPRYKVTKRGQDVALRCDPISGHVSLYWYRQALGQGPEFLTYFNYEAQQDKSGLPNDRFSAERPEGSISTLTIQRTEQRDSAMYRCASSLRLAGDQETQYFGPGTRLLVL.

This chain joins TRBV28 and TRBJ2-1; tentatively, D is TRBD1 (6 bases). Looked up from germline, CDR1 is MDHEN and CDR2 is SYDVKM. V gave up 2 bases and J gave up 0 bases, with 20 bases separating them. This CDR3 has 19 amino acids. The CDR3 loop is CASSLENPRQASSYNEQFF. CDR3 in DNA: TGTGCCAGCAGTTTAGAGAACCCCAGACAGGCGAGCTCCTACAATGAGCAGTTCTTC.

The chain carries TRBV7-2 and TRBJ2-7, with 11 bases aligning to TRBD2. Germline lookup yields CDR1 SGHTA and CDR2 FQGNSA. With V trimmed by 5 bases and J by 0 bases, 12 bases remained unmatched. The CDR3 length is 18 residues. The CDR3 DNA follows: TGTGCCAGCAGCGTCTCTAGCGGGGGGACCTTTAGCTCCTACGAGCAGTACTTC. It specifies CASSVSSGGTFSSYEQYF.

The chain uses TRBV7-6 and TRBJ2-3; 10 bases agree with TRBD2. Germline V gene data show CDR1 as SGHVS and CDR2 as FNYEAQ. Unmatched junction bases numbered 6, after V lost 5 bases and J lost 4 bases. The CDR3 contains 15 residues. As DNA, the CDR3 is TGTGCCAGCAGCCCATGGACTAGCGGCCCAGATACGCAGTATTTT. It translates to CASSPWTSGPDTQYF.

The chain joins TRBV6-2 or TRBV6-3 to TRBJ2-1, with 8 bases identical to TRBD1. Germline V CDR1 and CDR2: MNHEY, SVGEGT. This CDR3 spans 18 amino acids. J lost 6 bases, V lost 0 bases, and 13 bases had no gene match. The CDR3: CASSYSVSKRTGSNEQFF. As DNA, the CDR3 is TGTGCCAGCAGTTACTCGGTGTCAAAAAGGACAGGGAGCAATGAGCAGTTCTTC.

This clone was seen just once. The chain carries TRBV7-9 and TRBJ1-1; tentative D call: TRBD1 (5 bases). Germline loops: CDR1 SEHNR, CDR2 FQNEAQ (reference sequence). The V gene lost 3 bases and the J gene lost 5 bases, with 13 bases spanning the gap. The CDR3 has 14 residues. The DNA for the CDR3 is TGTGCCAGCAGCTTGATAGGGGTTCAGACTGAAGCTTTCTTT. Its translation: CASSLIGVQTEAFF.

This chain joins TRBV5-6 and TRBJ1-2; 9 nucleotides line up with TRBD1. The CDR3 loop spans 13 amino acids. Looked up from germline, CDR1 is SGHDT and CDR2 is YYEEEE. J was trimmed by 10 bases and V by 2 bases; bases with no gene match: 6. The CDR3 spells CASSFRDRDIYTF. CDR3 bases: TGTGCCAGCAGCTTCCGGGACAGGGACATCTACACCTTC.

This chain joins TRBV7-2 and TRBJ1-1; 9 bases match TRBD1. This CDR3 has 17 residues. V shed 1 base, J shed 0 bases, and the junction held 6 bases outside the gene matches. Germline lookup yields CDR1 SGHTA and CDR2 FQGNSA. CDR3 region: CASSLVPGQGLNTEAFF. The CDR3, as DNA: TGTGCCAGCAGCTTAGTCCCGGGACAGGGATTGAACACTGAAGCTTTCTTT.

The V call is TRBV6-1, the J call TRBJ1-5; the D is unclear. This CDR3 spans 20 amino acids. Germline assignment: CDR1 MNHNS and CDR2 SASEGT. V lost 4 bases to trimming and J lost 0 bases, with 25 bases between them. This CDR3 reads CASSGRAPRLIGDSNQPQHF. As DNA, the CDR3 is TGTGCCAGCAGTGGGCGGGCTCCCCGGCTGATCGGGGATAGCAATCAGCCCCAGCATTTT.